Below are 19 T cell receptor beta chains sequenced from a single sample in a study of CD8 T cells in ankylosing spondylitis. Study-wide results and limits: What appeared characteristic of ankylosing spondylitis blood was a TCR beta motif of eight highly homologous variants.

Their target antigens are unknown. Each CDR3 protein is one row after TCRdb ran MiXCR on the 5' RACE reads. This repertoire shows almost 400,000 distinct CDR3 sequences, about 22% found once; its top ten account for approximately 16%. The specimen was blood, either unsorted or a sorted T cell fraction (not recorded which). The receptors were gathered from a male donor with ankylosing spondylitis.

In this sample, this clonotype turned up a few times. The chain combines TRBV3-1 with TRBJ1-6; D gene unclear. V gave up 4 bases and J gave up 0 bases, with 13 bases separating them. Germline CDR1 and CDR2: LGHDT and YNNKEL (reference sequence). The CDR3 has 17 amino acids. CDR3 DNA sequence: TGTGCCAGCAGCCCCCCGACTGGAAGCTCCTATAATTCACCCCTCCACTTT. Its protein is CASSPPTGSSYNSPLHF.

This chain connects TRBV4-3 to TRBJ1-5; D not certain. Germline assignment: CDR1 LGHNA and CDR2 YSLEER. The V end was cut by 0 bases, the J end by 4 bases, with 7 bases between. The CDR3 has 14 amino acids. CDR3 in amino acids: CASSQDVGNQPQHF. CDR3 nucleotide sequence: TGCGCCAGCAGCCAAGATGTGGGGAATCAGCCCCAGCATTTT.

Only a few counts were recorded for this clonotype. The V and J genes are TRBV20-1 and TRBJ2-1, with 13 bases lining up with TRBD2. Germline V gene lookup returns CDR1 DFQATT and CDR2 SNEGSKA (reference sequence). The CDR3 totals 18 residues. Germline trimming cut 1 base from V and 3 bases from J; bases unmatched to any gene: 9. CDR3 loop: CSARGAGTSGIRYNEQFF. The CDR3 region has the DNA TGCAGTGCTAGAGGGGCCGGGACTAGCGGGATTCGCTACAATGAGCAGTTCTTC.

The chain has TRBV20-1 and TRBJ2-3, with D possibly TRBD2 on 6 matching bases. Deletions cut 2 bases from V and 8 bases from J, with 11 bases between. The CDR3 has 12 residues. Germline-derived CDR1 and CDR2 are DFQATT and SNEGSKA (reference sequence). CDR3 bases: TGCAGTGCTAGACCCGGGGGAGGTACGCAGTATTTT. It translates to CSARPGGGTQYF.

The CDR3, as DNA: TGTGCCAGCAGCTCCCCGGGGATCAATGAGCAGTTCTTC. Translation gives CASSSPGINEQFF. The rearrangement uses TRBV7-2 and TRBJ2-1, with a tentative D call TRBD2 (5 bases). Germline V CDR1 and CDR2: SGHTA, FQGNSA. Trimming removed 4 bases from V and 6 bases from J, with 10 bases in between. The CDR3 contains 13 residues.

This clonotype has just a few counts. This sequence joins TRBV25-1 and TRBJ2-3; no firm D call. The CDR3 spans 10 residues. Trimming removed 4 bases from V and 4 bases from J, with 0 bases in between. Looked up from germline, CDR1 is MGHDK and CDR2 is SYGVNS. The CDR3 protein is CASSADTQYF. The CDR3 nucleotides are TGTGCCAGCAGTGCAGATACGCAGTATTTT.

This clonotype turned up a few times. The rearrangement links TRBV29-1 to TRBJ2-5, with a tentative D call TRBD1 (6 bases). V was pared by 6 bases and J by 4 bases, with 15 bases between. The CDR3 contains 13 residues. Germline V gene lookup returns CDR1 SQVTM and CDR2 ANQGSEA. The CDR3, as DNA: TGCAGCGTCAGTCGTGGGGGCCCAGAGACCCAGTACTTC. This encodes CSVSRGGPETQYF.

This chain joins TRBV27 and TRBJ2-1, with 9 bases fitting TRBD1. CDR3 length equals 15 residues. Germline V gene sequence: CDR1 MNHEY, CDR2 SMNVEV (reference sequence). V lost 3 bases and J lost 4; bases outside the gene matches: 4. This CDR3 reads CASSFGQGMYNEQFF. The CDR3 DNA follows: TGTGCCAGCAGTTTCGGACAGGGGATGTACAATGAGCAGTTCTTC.

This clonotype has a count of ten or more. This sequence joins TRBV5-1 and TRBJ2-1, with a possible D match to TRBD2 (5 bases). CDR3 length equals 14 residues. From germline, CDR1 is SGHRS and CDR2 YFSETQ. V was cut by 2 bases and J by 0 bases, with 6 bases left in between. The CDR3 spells CASSFEGSYNEQFF. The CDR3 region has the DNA TGCGCCAGCAGCTTCGAGGGCTCCTACAATGAGCAGTTCTTC.

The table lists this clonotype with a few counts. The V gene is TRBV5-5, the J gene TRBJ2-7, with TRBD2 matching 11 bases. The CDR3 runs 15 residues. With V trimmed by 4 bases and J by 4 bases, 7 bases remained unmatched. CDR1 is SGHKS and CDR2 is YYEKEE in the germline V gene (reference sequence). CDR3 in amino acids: CASSHGTSGAYEQYF. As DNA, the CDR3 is TGTGCCAGCAGCCACGGGACTAGCGGAGCTTACGAGCAGTACTTC.

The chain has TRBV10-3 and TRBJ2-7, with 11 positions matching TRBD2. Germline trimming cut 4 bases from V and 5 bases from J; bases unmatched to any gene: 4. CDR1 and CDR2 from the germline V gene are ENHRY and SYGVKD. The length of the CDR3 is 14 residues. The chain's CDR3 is CAISVGLAGDEQYF. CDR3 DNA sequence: TGTGCCATCAGTGTTGGACTAGCGGGCGACGAGCAGTACTTC.

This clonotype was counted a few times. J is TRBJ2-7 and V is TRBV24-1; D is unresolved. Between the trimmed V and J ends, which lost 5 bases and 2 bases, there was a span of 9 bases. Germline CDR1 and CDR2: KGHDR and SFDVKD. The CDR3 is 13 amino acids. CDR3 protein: CATSVPGTYEQYF. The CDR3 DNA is TGTGCCACCAGTGTCCCGGGTACCTACGAGCAGTACTTC.

The CDR3 region is CASSPGGLYNEKLFF. DNA of the CDR3: TGTGCCAGCAGTCCGGGGGGATTGTATAATGAAAAACTGTTTTTT. V usage is TRBV6-1 and J usage is TRBJ1-4; TRBD1 is a possible D gene (5 bases). Trimming removed 5 bases at V and 4 bases at J, with 14 bases between. The CDR3 is 15 residues long. The germline CDR1 and CDR2 sequences are MNHNS and SASEGT.

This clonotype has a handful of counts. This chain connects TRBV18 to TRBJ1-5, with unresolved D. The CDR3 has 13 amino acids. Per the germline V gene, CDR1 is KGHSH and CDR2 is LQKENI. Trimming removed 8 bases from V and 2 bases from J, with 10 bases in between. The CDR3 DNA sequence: TGTGCCAGCACTGAAGAGGGCAATCAGCCCCAGCATTTT. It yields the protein CASTEEGNQPQHF.

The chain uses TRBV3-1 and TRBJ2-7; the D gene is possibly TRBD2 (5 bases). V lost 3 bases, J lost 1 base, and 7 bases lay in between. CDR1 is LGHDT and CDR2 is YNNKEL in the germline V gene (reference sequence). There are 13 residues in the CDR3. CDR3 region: CASSHGKSYEQYF. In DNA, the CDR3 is TGTGCCAGCAGCCACGGGAAATCCTACGAGCAGTACTTC.

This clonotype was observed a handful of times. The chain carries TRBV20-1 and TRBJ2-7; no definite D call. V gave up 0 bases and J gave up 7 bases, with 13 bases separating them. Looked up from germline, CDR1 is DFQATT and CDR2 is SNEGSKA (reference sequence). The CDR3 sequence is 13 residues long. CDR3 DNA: TGCAGTGCTAGAGATCCGCTACGCTTGGAGCAGTACTTC. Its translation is CSARDPLRLEQYF.

CDR3 nucleotides: TGTGCCAGCAGCGGTACGGGAGGCACAGATACGCAGTATTTT. Protein: CASSGTGGTDTQYF. The chain is built from TRBV9 and TRBJ2-3; weak D call: TRBD2 (6 bases). Per the germline V gene, CDR1 is SGDLS and CDR2 is YYNGEE. V was shortened by 3 bases and J by 1 base, with 9 bases between the two germline ends. The CDR3 consists of 14 residues.

The CDR3 reads CASSLAADTQYF. CDR3 in DNA: TGCGCCAGCAGCTTGGCTGCAGATACGCAGTATTTT. The chain carries TRBV5-1 and TRBJ2-3, with D hard to call. The CDR3 spans 12 residues. Germline CDR1 SGHRS, CDR2 YFSETQ. V was trimmed by 0 bases and J by 4 bases, leaving 3 bases between them. Together with reference TRBV5-1 and TRBJ2-3, the CDR3 gives the full variable domain: KAGVTQTPRYLIKTRGQQVTLSCSPISGHRSVSWYQQTPGQGLQFLFEYFSETQRNKGNFPGRFSGRQFSNSRSEMNVSTLELGDSALYLCASSLAADTQYFGPGTRLTVL.

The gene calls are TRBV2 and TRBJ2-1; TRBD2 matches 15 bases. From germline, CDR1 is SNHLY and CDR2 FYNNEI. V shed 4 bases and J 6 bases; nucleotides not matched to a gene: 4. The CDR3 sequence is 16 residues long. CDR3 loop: CASSAAGLAGGNEQFF. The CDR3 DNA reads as TGTGCCAGCAGTGCTGCGGGACTAGCGGGAGGCAATGAGCAGTTCTTC.